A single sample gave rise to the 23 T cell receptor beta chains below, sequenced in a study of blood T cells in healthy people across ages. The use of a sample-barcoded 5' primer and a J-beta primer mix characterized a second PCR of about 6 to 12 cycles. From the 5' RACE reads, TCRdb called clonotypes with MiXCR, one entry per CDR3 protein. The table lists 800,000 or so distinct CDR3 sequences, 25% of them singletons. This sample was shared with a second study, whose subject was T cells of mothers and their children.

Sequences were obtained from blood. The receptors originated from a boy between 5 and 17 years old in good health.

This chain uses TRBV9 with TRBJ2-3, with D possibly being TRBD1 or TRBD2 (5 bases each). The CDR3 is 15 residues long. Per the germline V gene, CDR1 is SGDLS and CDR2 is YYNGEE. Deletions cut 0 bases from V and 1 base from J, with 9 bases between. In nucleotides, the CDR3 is TGTGCCAGCAGCGTAGCTAGAGGGGGCACAGATACGCAGTATTTT. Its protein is CASSVARGGTDTQYF. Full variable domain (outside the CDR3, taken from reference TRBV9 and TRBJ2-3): DSGVTQTPKHLITATGQRVTLRCSPRSGDLSVYWYQQSLDQGLQFLIQYYNGEERAKGNILERFSAQQFPDLHSELNLSSLELGDSALYFCASSVARGGTDTQYFGPGTRLTVL.

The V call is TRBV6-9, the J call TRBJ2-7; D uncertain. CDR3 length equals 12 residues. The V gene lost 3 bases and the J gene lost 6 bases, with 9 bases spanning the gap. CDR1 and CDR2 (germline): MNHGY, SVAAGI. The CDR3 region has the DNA TGTGCCAGCAGTTACCATATGCGCGAGCAGTACTTC. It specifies CASSYHMREQYF.

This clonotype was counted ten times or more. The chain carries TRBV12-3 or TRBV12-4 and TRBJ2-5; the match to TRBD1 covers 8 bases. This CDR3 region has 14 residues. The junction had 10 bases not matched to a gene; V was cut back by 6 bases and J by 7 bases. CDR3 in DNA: TGTGCCAGCAGGCTGGGGACAGGCCAAAGGACCCAGTACTTC. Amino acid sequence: CASRLGTGQRTQYF.

The CDR3 DNA follows: TGTGCCAGCAGTCCGGTAACCCAGGGGGCTCTTGGCAATCAGCCCCAGCATTTT. Its translation: CASSPVTQGALGNQPQHF. This rearrangement joins TRBV27 to TRBJ1-5, with 8 bases lining up with TRBD1. With 5 bases clipped from V and 2 bases from J, the junction kept 14 bases outside the gene matches. Germline CDR1 reads MNHEY; CDR2 reads SMNVEV (reference sequence). This CDR3 is built from 18 residues.

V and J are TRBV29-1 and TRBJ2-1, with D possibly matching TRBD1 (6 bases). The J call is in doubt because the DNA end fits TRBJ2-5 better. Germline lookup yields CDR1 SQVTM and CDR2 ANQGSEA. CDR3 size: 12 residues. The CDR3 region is CSAEDSQETQYF. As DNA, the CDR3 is TGCAGCGCAGAGGACAGTCAAGAGACCCAGTACTTC.

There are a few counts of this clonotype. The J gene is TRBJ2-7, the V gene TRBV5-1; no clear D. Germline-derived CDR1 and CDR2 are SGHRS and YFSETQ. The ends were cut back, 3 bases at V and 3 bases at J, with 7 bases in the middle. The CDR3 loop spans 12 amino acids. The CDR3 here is CASSYNVYEQYF. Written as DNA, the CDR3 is TGCGCCAGCAGCTACAATGTCTACGAGCAGTACTTC.

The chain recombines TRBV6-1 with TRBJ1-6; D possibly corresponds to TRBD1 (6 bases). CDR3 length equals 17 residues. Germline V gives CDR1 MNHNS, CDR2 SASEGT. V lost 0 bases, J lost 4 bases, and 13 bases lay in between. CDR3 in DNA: TGTGCCAGCAGTGAAGCAGGGGGGCGCCGATATAATTCACCCCTCCACTTT. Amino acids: CASSEAGGRRYNSPLHF.

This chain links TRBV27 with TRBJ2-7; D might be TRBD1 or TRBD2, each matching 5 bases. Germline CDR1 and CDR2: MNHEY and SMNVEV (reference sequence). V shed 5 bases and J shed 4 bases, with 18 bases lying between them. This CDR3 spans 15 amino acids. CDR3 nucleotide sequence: TGTGCCAGCAGTCCCGGGACCGCTTCCCTTTACGAGCAGTACTTC. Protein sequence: CASSPGTASLYEQYF.

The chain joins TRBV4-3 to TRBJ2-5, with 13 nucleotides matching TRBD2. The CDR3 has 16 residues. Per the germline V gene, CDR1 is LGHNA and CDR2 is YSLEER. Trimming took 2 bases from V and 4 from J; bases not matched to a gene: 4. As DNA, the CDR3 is TGCGCCAGCAGCCAAAGGGGACTAGCGGGAACAGAGACCCAGTACTTC. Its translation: CASSQRGLAGTETQYF.

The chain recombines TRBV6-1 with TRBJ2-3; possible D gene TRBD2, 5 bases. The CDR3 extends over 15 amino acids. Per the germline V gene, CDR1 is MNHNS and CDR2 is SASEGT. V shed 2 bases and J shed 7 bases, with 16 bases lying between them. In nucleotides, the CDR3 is TGTGCCAGCAGTGAAATCGGGAACTATCTTAATACGCAGTATTTT. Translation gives CASSEIGNYLNTQYF.

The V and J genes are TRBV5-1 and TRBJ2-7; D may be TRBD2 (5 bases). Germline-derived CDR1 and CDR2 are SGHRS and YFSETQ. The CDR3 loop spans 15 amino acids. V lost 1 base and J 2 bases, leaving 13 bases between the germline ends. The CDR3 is CASSLLSTGTYEQYF. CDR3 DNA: TGCGCCAGCAGCTTGCTCAGCACGGGAACCTACGAGCAGTACTTC.

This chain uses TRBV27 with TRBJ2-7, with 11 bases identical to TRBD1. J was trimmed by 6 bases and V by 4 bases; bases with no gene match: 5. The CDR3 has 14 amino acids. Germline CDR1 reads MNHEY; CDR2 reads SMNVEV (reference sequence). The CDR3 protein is CASSSGTGGCEQYF. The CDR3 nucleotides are TGTGCCAGCAGTTCCGGGACAGGGGGGTGCGAGCAGTACTTC.

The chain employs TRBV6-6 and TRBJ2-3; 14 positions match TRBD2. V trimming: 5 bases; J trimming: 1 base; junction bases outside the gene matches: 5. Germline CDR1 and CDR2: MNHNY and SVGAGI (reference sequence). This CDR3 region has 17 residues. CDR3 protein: CASSQPGLAGGTDTQYF. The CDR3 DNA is TGTGCCAGCAGTCAACCGGGACTAGCGGGGGGCACAGATACGCAGTATTTT.

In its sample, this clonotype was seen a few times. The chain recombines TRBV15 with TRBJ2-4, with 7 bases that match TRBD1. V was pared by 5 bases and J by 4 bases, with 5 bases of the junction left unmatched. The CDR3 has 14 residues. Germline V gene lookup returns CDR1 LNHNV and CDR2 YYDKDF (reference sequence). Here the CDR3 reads CATSRVTGKNIQYF. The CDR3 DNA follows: TGTGCCACCAGCCGAGTGACAGGGAAAAACATTCAGTACTTC. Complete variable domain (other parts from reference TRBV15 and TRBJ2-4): DAMVIQNPRYQVTQFGKPVTLSCSQTLNHNVMYWYQQKSSQAPKLLFHYYDKDFNNEADTPDNFQSRRPNTSFCFLDIRSPGLGDTAMYLCATSRVTGKNIQYFGAGTRLSVL.

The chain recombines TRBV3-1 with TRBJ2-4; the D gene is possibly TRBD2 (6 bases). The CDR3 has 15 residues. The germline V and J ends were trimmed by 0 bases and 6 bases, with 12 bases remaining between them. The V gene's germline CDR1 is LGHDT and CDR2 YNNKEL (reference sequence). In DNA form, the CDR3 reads TGTGCCAGCAGCCAAGATCTGGGGGAGGTAAACATTCAGTACTTC. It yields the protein CASSQDLGEVNIQYF. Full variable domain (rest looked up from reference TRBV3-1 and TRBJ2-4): DTAVSQTPKYLVTQMGNDKSIKCEQNLGHDTMYWYKQDSKKFLKIMFSYNNKELIINETVPNRFSPKSPDKAHLNLHINSLELGDSAVYFCASSQDLGEVNIQYFGAGTRLSVL.

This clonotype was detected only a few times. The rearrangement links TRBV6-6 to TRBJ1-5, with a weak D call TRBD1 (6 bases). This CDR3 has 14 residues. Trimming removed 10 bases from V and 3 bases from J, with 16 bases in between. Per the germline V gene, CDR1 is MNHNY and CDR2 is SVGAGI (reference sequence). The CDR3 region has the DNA TGTGCCACGAGGGGGGCAGGATCCAATCAGCCCCAGCATTTT. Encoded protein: CATRGAGSNQPQHF.

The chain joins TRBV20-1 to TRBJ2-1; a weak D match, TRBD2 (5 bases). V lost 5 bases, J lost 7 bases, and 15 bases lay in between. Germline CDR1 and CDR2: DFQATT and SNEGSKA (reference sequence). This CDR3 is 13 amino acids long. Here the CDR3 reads CSADTRFRNEQFF. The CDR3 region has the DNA TGCAGTGCTGATACTAGGTTTAGAAATGAGCAGTTCTTC.

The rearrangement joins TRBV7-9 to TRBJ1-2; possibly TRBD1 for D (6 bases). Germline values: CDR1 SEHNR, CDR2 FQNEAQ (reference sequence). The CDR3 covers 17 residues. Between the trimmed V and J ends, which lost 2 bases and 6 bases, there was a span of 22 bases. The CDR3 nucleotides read TGTGCCAGCAGCTTACCATTTGAGTTGGGGGGGCAGGATGGCTACACCTTC. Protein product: CASSLPFELGGQDGYTF.

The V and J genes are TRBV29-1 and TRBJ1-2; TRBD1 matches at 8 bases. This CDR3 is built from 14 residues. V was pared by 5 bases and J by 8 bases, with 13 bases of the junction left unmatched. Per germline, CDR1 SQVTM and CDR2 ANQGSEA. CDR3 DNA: TGCAGCGTTTATCCGGAGGACAGGGTGCGGGGCTACACCTTC. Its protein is CSVYPEDRVRGYTF.

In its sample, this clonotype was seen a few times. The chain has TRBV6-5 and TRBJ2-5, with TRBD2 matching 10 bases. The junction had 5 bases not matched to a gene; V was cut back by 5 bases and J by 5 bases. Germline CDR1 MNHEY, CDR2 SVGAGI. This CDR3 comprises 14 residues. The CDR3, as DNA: TGTGCCAGCAGTCCAAAGCGGGAGGGGGAGACCCAGTACTTC. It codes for CASSPKREGETQYF.

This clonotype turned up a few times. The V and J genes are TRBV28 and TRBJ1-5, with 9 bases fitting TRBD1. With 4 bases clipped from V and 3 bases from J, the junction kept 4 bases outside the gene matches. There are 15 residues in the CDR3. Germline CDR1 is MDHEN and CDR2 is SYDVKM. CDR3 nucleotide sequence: TGTGCCAGCAGTTCCGGGACAGGGCCCAATCAGCCCCAGCATTTT. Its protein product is CASSSGTGPNQPQHF.

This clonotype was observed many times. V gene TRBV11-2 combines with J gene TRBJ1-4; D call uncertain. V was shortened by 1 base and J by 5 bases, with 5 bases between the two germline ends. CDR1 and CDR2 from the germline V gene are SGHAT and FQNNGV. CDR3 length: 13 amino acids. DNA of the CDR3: TGTGCCAGCAGCTTAGTAGGGAATGAAAAACTGTTTTTT. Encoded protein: CASSLVGNEKLFF.

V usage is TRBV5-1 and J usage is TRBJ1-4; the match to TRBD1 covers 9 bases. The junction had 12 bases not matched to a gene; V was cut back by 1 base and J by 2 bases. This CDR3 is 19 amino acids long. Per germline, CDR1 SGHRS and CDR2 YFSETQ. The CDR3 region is CASSLLRTGDEGTNEKLFF. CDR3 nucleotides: TGCGCCAGCAGCTTGCTTCGGACAGGGGATGAAGGGACTAATGAAAAACTGTTTTTT.